This T cell receptor (beta chain) was sequenced during a study of T cell responses to AZD1222 COVID-19 vaccine. This table comes from immunoSEQ multiplex PCR, and its TCRdb copy is limited to in-frame clones, with some not included. The sample consists of roughly 99,000 clones, roughly nine tenths of them appearing once. The CDR3 is 15 amino acids. The J segment lost 5 bases and the V segment lost 6 bases, leaving 7 bases of the junction unmatched. Germline V CDR1 and CDR2: MNHEY, SMNVEV (reference sequence). Sequencing used peripheral blood, obtained 28 days after the second AZD1222 dose. The chain uses TRBV27 and TRBJ1-1; 12 bases align to TRBD1. This clonotype originated in an adult who received the AZD1222 COVID-19 vaccine. CDR3 nucleotide sequence: TGTGCCAGCAGCTGGGACAGGGGGCCCGGAACTGAAGCTTTCTTT. It yields the protein CASSWDRGPGTEAFF.